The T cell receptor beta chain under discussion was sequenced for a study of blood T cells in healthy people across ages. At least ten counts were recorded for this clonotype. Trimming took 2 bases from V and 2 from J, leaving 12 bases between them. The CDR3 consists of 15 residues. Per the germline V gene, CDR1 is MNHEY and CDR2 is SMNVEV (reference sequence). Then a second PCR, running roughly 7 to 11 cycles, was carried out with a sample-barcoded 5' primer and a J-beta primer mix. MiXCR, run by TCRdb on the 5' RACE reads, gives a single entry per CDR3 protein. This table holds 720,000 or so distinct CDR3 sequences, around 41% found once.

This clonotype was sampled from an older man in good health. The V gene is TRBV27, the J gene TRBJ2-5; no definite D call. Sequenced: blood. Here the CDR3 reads CASSLGRALQETQYF. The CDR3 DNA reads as TGTGCCAGCAGTTTAGGCCGGGCTCTACAAGAGACCCAGTACTTC.